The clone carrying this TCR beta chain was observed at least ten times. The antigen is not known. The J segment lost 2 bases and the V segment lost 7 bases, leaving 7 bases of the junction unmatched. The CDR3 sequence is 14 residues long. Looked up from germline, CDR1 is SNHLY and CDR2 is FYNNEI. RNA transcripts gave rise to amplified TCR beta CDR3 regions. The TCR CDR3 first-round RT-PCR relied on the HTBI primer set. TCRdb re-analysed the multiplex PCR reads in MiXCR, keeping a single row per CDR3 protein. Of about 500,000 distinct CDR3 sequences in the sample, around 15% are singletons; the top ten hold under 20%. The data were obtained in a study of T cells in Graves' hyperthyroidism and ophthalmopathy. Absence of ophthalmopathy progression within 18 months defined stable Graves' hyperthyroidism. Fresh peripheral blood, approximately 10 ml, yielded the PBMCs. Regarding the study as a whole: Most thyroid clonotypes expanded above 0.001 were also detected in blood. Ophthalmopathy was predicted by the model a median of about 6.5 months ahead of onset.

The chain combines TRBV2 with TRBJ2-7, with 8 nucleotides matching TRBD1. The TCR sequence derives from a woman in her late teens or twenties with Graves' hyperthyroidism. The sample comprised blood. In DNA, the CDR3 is TGTGCCAGCATCTACGTACAGGGGGCCTACGAGCAGTACTTC. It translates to CASIYVQGAYEQYF.